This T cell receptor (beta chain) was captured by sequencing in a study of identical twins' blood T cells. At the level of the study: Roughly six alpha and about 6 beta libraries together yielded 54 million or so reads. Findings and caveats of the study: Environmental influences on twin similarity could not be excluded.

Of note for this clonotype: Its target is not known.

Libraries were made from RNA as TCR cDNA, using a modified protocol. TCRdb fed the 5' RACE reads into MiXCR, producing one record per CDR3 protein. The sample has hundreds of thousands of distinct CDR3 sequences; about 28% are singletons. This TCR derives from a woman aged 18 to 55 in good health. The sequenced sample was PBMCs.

The CDR3: CASSTGTGEREKLFF. Here the CDR3 DNA reads TGCGCCAGCAGCACCGGGACAGGGGAGCGTGAAAAACTGTTTTTT. The gene calls are TRBV5-1 and TRBJ1-4, with 10 bases matching TRBD1. The CDR3 covers 15 residues. V shed 4 bases, J shed 7 bases, and the junction held 7 bases outside the gene matches. CDR1 and CDR2 from the germline V gene are SGHRS and YFSETQ.